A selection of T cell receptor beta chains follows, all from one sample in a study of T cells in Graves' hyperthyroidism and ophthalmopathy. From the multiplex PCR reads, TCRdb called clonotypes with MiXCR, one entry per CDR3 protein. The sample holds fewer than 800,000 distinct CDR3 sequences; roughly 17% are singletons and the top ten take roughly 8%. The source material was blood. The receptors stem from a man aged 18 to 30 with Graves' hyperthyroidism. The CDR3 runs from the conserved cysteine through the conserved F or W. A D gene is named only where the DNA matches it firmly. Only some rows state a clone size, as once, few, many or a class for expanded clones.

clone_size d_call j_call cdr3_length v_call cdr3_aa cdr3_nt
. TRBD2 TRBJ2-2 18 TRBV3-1 CASSQDLASGRNTGELFF TGTGCCAGCAGCCAAGATCTGGCTAGCGGGAGGAACACCGGGGAGCTGTTTTTT
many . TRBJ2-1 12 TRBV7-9 CASRRGSNEQFF TGTGCCAGCCGGAGAGGAAGCAATGAGCAGTTCTTC
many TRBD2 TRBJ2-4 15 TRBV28 CASSTGLAGGNIQYF TGTGCCAGCAGTACAGGACTAGCGGGAGGAAACATTCAGTACTTC
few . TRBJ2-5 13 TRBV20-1 CSATRDAGETQYF TGCAGTGCTACCCGGGACGCGGGGGAGACCCAGTACTTC
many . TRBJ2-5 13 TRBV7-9 CASSLVGRETQYF TGTGCCAGCAGCTTAGTCGGGCGAGAGACCCAGTACTTC
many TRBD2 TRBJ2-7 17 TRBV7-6 CASSLSAGTSGSYEQYF TGTGCCAGCAGCCTCTCTGCGGGGACTAGCGGGAGCTACGAGCAGTACTTC
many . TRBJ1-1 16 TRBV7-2 CASSLGDRTQNTEAFF TGTGCCAGCAGCTTGGGCGACAGGACCCAAAACACTGAAGCTTTCTTT
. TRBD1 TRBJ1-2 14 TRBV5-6 CASSWDRGLTGYTF TGTGCCAGCAGCTGGGACAGGGGATTGACGGGCTACACCTTC
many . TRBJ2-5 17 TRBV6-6 CASSYGDSLPGQETQYF TGTGCCAGCAGTTACGGCGACAGCCTCCCGGGTCAAGAGACCCAGTACTTC
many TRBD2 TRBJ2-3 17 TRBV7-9 CASSPLRLSGTTDTQYF TGTGCCAGCAGCCCTCTTCGTCTTAGCGGGACAACAGATACGCAGTATTTT
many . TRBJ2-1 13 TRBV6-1 CASNELGYNEQFF TGTGCCAGCAACGAACTAGGTTACAATGAGCAGTTCTTC
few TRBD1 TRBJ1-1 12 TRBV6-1 CASNHRGTEAFF TGTGCCAGCAACCACAGGGGTACTGAAGCTTTCTTT
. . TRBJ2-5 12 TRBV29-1 CSGEAGPETQYF TGCAGCGGAGAAGCGGGTCCCGAGACCCAGTACTTC
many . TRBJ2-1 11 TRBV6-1 CASSTNNEQFF TGTGCCAGCAGTACTAACAATGAGCAGTTCTTC
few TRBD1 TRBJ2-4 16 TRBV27 CASSLPRQGAKNIQYF TGTGCCAGCAGTTTACCCCGACAGGGGGCCAAAAACATTCAGTACTTC
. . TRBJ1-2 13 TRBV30 CAWSRGANYGYTF TGTGCCTGGAGCAGAGGAGCTAACTATGGCTACACCTTC
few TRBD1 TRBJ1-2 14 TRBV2 CASSKQGMNCGYTF TGTGCCAGCAGTAAACAGGGGATGAACTGTGGCTACACCTTC
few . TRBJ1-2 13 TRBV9 CASSVVSGGGYTF TGTGCCAGCAGCGTAGTGTCCGGGGGCGGCTACACCTTC
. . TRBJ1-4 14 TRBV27 CASSLSPSDFKLFF TGTGCCAGCAGTTTATCTCCCTCCGACTTCAAACTGTTTTTT
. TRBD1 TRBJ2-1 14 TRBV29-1 CSVHDRERSNEQFF TGCAGCGTCCACGACAGGGAACGATCGAATGAGCAGTTCTTC
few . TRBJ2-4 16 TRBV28 CASRQKTGWTKNIQYF TGTGCCAGCAGGCAGAAAACAGGATGGACCAAAAACATTCAGTACTTC
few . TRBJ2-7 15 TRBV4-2 CASSQGLYGGYEQYF TGTGCCAGCAGCCAAGGATTATACGGGGGCTACGAGCAGTACTTC
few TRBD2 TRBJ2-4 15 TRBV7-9 CASSPGVAGEDIQYF TGTGCCAGCAGCCCTGGGGTAGCGGGAGAGGACATTCAGTACTTC
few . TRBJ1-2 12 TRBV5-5 CASSQEAYGYTF TGTGCCAGCAGCCAGGAGGCCTATGGCTACACCTTC
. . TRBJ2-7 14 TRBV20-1 CSASDEGRLYEQYF TGCAGTGCTAGTGACGAGGGCCGACTCTACGAGCAGTACTTC
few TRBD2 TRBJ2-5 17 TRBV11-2 CASSLGGLAGLQETQYF TGTGCCAGCAGCTTAGGGGGACTAGCGGGTCTCCAAGAGACCCAGTACTTC
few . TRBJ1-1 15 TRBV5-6 CASSVGYTGNTEAFF TGTGCCAGCAGCGTAGGTTACACCGGGAACACTGAAGCTTTCTTT
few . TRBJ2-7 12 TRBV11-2 CASSQNRYEQYF TGTGCCAGCAGCCAAAACCGCTACGAGCAGTACTTC
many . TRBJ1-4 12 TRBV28 CASSPGSEKLFF TGTGCCAGCTCCCCGGGCAGCGAAAAACTGTTTTTT
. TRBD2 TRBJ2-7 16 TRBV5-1 CASSRGLAGADFEQYF TGCGCCAGCAGCCGTGGACTAGCGGGAGCGGATTTCGAGCAGTACTTC
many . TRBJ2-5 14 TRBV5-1 CASSAPGTSGTQYF TGCGCCAGCAGCGCCCCCGGGACCTCCGGGACCCAGTACTTC
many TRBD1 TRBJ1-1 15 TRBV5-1 CASSYSQGGNTEAFF TGCGCCAGCAGCTACTCACAGGGGGGGAACACTGAAGCTTTCTTT
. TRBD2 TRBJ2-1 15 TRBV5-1 CASSLRGGSYNERFF TGCGCCAGCAGCTTGAGGGGAGGGTCCTACAATGAGCGGTTCTTC
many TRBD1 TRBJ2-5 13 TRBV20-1 CSARGQGEETQYF TGCAGTGCTAGAGGACAGGGGGAAGAGACCCAGTACTTC
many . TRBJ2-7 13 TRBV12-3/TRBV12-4 CASSWDGAYEQYF TGTGCCAGCAGTTGGGACGGGGCCTACGAGCAGTACTTC
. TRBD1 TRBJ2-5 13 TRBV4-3 CASSHDRAETQYF TGCGCCAGCAGCCACGACAGGGCGGAGACCCAGTACTTC
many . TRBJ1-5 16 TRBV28 CASSFGGLSSNQPQHF TGTGCCAGCAGTTTTGGGGGGCTTAGCAGCAATCAGCCCCAGCATTTT
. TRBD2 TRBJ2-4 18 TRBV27 CASCPLVAGYLAKNIQYF TGTGCCAGCTGCCCCCTGGTAGCGGGCTACTTAGCCAAAAACATTCAGTACTTC
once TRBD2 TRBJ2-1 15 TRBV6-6 CASSYSAGGRGEQFF TGTGCCAGCAGTTACTCTGCGGGAGGTAGAGGTGAGCAGTTCTTC
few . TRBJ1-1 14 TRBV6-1 CASTPADMNTEAFF TGTGCCAGCACCCCAGCCGATATGAACACTGAAGCTTTCTTT
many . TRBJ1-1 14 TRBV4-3 CASSQDGSITEAFF TGCGCCAGCAGCCAAGATGGCAGCATCACTGAAGCTTTCTTT
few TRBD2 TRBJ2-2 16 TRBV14 CASSQALAGNTGELFF TGTGCCAGCAGCCAAGCCCTAGCGGGGAACACCGGGGAGCTGTTTTTT
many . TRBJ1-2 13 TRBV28 CASSLQEDYGYTF TGTGCCAGCAGTTTGCAGGAGGACTATGGCTACACCTTC
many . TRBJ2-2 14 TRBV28 CASSPYRTTGELFF TGTGCCAGCAGCCCCTACCGCACAACCGGGGAGCTGTTTTTT
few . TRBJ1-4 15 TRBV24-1 CATSDPRGSGEKLFF TGTGCCACCAGTGATCCGAGGGGGTCTGGGGAAAAACTGTTTTTT
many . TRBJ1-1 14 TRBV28 CASSFQGRNAEAFF TGTGCCAGCAGTTTTCAAGGCCGTAACGCTGAAGCTTTCTTT
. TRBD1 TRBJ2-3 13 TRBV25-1 CASGTEYTDTQYF TGTGCCAGCGGGACAGAGTACACAGATACGCAGTATTTT
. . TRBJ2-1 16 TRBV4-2 CASSQAGQFRSGEQFF TGTGCCAGCAGCCAAGCAGGTCAGTTTAGGTCGGGTGAGCAGTTCTTC
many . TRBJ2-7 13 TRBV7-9 CASSLEATYEQYF TGTGCCAGCAGCTTAGAGGCAACCTACGAGCAGTACTTC
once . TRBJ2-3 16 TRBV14 CASSQVKGFSTDTQYF TGTGCCAGCAGCCAAGTAAAGGGCTTTAGCACAGATACGCAGTATTTT
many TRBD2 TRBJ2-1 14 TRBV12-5 CASGYGTSGNEQFF TGTGCTAGTGGTTATGGGACTAGCGGGAATGAGCAGTTCTTC
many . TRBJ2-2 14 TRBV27 CASSLGRLTGELFF TGTGCCAGCAGTTTAGGGAGGTTAACCGGGGAGCTGTTTTTT
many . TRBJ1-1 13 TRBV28 CASKFRVRTEAFF TGTGCCAGCAAATTCAGGGTGCGCACTGAAGCTTTCTTT
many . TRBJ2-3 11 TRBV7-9 CAIATRDTQYF TGTGCCATCGCAACCAGGGATACGCAGTATTTT